The TCR beta chain described here comes from a study of regulatory T cells in long-lasting Graves disease. Investigators prepared the TCR beta libraries by applying iRepertoire HTBI primers and Arm-PCR of CDR3 regions. A single record per CDR3 protein comes from TCRdb applying MiXCR to the multiplex PCR reads. The sample lists 350,000 to 450,000 distinct CDR3 sequences, about 10% occurring once. There are many counts of this clonotype. The germline V gene encodes CDR1 MNHEY and CDR2 SMNVEV (reference sequence). This CDR3 has 15 residues. Trimming removed 7 bases from V and 4 bases from J; junction bases left unmatched: 5. Time point defined: newly diagnosed GD, antithyroid drugs for less than 3 months. TCR sequences were obtained from RNA taken from PBMCs. It was by American Thyroid Association guidelines that Graves' disease was diagnosed. Another study also made use of these data, one on T cells in Graves' hyperthyroidism and ophthalmopathy. From that paper: The primer set for the first-round RT-PCR of the TCR CDR3 was HTBI.

This specimen was peripheral blood mononuclear cells (PBMCs), taken at new diagnosis, from a patient treated with antithyroid drugs. The chain employs TRBV27 and TRBJ2-1; 12 nucleotides align to TRBD2. This clonotype was sampled from a woman aged 18-29 years with Graves disease. Here the CDR3 reads CASTGLAGMYNEQFF. The CDR3 DNA follows: TGTGCCAGCACCGGACTAGCGGGAATGTACAATGAGCAGTTCTTC.